This T cell receptor beta chain is drawn from a study of cytomegalovirus exposure and HLA in healthy donors. Vbeta (60) and Jbeta (13) primers were used in the PCR. The table came from immunoSEQ multiplex PCR; TCRdb's copy has only in-frame clones and leaves some out. The table records tens of thousands of clones, around 73% of them present only once. Whole-study findings and limits: In a later analysis, most CMV-associated TCR beta chains appeared HLA-restricted. An analysis was carried out at a later point. It showed that HLA-associated TCR beta chains were more clonally expanded than equally common non-associated chains. A later analysis revealed that TCR association rates differed between HLA loci, peaking at DRB1 and bottoming out at HLA-C. According to an earlier analysis, most TCR beta V segments yielded productive rearrangements about 87% or about 30% of the time.

Comments on this clone: The antigen remains unidentified.

CDR3 length: 13 amino acids. V shed 2 bases and J 8 bases; nucleotides not matched to a gene: 5. Germline V lookup: CDR1 MNHEY, CDR2 SVGAGI. The origin of this receptor is a woman under 40 in good health and CMV-seronegative. The J gene is TRBJ1-2, the V gene TRBV6-5; TRBD1 matches 7 bases. The sequencing sample was made of PBMCs. CDR3 in DNA: TGTGCCAGCAGTTACCCGGGACAGCCAGGCTACACCTTC. Its translation is CASSYPGQPGYTF.